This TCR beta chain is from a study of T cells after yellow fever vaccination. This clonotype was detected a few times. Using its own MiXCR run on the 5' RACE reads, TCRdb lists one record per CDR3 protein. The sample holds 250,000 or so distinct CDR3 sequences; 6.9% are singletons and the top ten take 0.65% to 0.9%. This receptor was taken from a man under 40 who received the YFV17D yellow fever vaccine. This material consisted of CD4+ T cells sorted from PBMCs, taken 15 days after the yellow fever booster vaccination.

The CDR3 nucleotides are TGTGCCACCAGCAGTTCCGGGACAGGGGTGAGGGGTGAAGCTTTCTTT. Its protein product is CATSSSGTGVRGEAFF. The gene calls are TRBV15 and TRBJ1-1, with 10 positions matching TRBD1. CDR1 and CDR2 from the germline V gene are LNHNV and YYDKDF (reference sequence). This CDR3 region has 16 residues. The junction had 11 bases not matched to a gene; V was cut back by 3 bases and J by 7 bases.